This T cell receptor beta chain derives from a study of CD8+ T cells in alopecia areata. Study-wide context: Tofacitinib administration to treated patients was oral, at 5 to 10 mg twice daily.

General study findings and limits: For lesional scalp, especially alopecia totalis/universalis, clonality was higher than in normal scalp.

Points on this clone: Its specificity is unknown.

Following extraction, RNA underwent reverse transcription to cDNA, which served as the sequencing template. Libraries were prepared by immunoSEQ multiplex PCR; TCRdb keeps only in-frame clonotypes and omits some of them. The profile shows 110,000 to 150,000 clones, about three fifths of them singletons. The CDR3 is made up of 14 amino acids. Trimming cost V 4 bases and J 6 bases, with 10 bases left between them. Per the germline V gene, CDR1 is MNHEY and CDR2 is SVGAGI. The chain employs TRBV6-5 and TRBJ1-6, with D unresolved. This sequence originates from a human donor with alopecia areata. This specimen consisted of CD4+ T cells sorted from blood, obtained at week 0. The DNA of the CDR3 is TGTGCCAGCAGTTGGAGAATCAGTAATTCACCCCTCCACTTT. Protein product: CASSWRISNSPLHF.